This T cell receptor (beta chain) was captured by sequencing in a study of synovial regulatory T cells in juvenile arthritis. In the study overall: Treatments: a few naive, six or seven methotrexate, one methotrexate plus infliximab, one unknown.

Points on this clone: As yet, its antigen is unknown.

Generated by immunoSEQ multiplex PCR, the TCRdb table keeps only in-frame clones and is missing some. The listing contains 8,000 to 10,000 clones. The length of the CDR3 is 12 residues. A DNA sequence was not provided. Germline loops: CDR1 MGHDK, CDR2 SYGVNS. General study findings and limits: CDR3 overlap with synovial Tregs was higher for iaTregs than other blood Tregs. Largely private between patients, iaTreg TCR repertoires showed partial overlap with synovial Teff and blood CPL repertoires.

The V gene is TRBV25-1, the J gene TRBJ1-2. This receptor was obtained from a donor younger than 30 with juvenile idiopathic arthritis. The specimen sequenced was Treg cells from blood. The subset: remaining (HLA-DR-negative) circulating blood Treg cells. CDR3 residues: CASRGRYYGYTF.